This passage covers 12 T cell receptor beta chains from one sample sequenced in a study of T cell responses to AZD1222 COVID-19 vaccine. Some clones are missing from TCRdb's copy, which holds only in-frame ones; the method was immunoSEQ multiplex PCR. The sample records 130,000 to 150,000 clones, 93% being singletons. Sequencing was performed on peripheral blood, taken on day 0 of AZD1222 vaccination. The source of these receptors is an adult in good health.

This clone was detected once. For the CDR3, the DNA is TGTGCCAGCAGTGAAGGTGGTAGCGGGACGTGGCACGAGCAGTACTTC. Translated: CASSEGGSGTWHEQYF. The genes are TRBV6-1 and TRBJ2-7; TRBD2 agrees at 8 bases. This CDR3 is 16 amino acids long. Per germline, CDR1 MNHNS and CDR2 SASEGT. J gave up 5 bases and V 1 base, and 10 bases lay outside the gene matches.

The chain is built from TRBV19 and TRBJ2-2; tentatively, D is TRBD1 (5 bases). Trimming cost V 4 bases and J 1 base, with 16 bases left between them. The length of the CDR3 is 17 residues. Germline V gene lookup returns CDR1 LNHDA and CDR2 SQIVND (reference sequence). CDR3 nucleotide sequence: TGTGCCAGTAGTAATCGGCAGGGAAGAAAGAACACCGGGGAGCTGTTTTTT. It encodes CASSNRQGRKNTGELFF.

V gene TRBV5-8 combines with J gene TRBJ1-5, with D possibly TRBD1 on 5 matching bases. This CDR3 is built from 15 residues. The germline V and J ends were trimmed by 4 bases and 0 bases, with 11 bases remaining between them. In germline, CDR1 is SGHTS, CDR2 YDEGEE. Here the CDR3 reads CASSRDFYSNQPQHF. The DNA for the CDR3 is TGTGCCAGCAGCCGGGACTTTTATAGCAATCAGCCCCAGCATTTT.

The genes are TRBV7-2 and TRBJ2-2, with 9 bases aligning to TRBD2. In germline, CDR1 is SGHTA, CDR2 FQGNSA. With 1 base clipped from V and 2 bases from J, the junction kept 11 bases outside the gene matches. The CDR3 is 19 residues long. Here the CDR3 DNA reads TGTGCCAGCAGCTTAGTTCTAGGTAGCGGGGGTCACAACACCGGGGAGCTGTTTTTT. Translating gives CASSLVLGSGGHNTGELFF.

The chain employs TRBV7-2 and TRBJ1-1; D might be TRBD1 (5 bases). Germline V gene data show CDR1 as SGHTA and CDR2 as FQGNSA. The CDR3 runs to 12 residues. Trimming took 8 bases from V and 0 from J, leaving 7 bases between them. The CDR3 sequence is CASRQLNTEAFF. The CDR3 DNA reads TGTGCCAGCCGACAGCTGAACACTGAAGCTTTCTTT.

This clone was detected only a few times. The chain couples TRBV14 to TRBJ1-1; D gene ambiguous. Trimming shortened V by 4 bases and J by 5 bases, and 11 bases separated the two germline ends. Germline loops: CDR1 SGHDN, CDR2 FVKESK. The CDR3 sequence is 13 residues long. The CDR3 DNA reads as TGTGCCAGCAGCCTCACGGTGGGGACTGAAGCTTTCTTT. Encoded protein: CASSLTVGTEAFF. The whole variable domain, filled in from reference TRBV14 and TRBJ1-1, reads EAGVTQFPSHSVIEKGQTVTLRCDPISGHDNLYWYRRVMGKEIKFLLHFVKESKQDESGMPNNRFLAERTGGTYSTLKVQPAELEDSGVYFCASSLTVGTEAFFGQGTRLTVV.

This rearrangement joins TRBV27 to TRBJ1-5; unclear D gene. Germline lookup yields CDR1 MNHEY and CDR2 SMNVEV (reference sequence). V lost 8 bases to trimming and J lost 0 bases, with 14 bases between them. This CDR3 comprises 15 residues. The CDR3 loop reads CASAIQKGSNQPQHF. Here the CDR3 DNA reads TGTGCCAGCGCCATTCAGAAGGGTAGCAATCAGCCCCAGCATTTT.

The CDR3 sequence is CASRRDGAYNEQFF. CDR3 nucleotides: TGTGCCAGCAGGAGGGACGGGGCCTACAATGAGCAGTTCTTC. The chain carries TRBV6-5 and TRBJ2-1; either TRBD1 or TRBD2 may supply D (5 bases each). CDR1 is MNHEY and CDR2 is SVGAGI in the germline V gene. V shed 6 bases and J shed 2 bases, with 11 bases lying between them. This CDR3 region has 14 residues.

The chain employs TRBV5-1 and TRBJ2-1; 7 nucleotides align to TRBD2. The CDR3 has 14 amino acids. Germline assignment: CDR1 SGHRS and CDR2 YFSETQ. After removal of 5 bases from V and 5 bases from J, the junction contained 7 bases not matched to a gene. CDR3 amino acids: CASSGGDEHNEQFF. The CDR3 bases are TGCGCCAGCAGTGGGGGGGATGAGCACAATGAGCAGTTCTTC.

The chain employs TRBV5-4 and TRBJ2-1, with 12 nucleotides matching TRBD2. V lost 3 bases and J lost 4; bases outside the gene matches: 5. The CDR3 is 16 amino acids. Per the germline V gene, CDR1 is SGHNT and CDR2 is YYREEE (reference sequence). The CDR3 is CASSWGGTSGYNEQFF. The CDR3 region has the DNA TGTGCCAGCAGCTGGGGCGGGACTAGCGGGTACAATGAGCAGTTCTTC.

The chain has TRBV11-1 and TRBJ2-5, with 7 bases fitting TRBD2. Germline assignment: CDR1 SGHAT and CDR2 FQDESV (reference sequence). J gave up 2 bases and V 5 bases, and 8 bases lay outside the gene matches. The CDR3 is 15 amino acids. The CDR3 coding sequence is TGTGCCAGCAGCCCCCTATCGGGAGGACAAGAGACCCAGTACTTC. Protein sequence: CASSPLSGGQETQYF.

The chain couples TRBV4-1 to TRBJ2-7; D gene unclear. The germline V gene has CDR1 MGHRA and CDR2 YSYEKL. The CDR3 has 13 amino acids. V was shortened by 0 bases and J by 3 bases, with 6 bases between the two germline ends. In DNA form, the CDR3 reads TGCGCCAGCAGCCAAGATGGGCACTACGAGCAGTACTTC. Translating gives CASSQDGHYEQYF.